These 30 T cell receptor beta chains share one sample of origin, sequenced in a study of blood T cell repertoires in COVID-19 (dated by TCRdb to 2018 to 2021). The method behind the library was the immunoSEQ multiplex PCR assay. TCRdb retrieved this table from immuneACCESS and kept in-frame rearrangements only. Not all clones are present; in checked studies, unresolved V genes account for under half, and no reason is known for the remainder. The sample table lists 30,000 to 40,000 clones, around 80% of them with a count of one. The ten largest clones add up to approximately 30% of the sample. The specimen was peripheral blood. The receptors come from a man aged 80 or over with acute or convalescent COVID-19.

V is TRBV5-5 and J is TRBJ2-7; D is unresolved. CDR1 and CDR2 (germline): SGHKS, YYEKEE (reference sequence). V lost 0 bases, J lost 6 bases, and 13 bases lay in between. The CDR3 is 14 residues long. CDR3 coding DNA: TGTGCCAGCAGCTTGGGGGCAGGCCCTGTCGAGCAGTACTTC. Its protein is CASSLGAGPVEQYF.

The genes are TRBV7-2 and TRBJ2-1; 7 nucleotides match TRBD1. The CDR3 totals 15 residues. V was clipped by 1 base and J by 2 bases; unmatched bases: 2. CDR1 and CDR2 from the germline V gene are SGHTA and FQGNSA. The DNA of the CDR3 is TGTGCCAGCAGCTTAGGACAGGGAGCCTACAATGAGCAGTTCTTC. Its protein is CASSLGQGAYNEQFF.

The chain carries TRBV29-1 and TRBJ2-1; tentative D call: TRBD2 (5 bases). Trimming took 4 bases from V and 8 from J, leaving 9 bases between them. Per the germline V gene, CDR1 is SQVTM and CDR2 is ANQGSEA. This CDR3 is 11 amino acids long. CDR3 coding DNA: TGCAGCGTTGTGAGGGCCTATGAGCAGTTCTTC. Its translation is CSVVRAYEQFF.

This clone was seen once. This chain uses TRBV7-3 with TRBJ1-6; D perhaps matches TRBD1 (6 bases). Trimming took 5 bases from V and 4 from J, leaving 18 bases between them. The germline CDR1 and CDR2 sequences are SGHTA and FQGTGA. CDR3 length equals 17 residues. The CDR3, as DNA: TGTGCCAGCAGCAACCAGGGCAGGACAGCTTATAATTCACCCCTCCACTTT. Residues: CASSNQGRTAYNSPLHF. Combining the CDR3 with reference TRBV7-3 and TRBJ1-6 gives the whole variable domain GAGVSQTPSNKVTEKGKYVELRCDPISGHTALYWYRQSLGQGPEFLIYFQGTGAADDSGLPNDRFFAVRPEGSVSTLKIQRTERGDSAVYLCASSNQGRTAYNSPLHFGNGTRLTVT.

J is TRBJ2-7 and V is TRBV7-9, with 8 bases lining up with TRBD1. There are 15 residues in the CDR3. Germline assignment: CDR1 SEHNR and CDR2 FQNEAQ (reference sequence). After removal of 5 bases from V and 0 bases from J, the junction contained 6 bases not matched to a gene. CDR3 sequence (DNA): TGTGCCAGCAGCCTAAGGACAGGGTTCTCCTACGAGCAGTACTTC. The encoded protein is CASSLRTGFSYEQYF.

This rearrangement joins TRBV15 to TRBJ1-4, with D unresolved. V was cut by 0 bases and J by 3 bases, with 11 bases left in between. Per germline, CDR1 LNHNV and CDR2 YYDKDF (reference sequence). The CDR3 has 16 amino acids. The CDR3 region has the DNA TGTGCCACCAGCAGAGATCAGCTAGAATCTAATGAAAAACTGTTTTTT. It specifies CATSRDQLESNEKLFF.

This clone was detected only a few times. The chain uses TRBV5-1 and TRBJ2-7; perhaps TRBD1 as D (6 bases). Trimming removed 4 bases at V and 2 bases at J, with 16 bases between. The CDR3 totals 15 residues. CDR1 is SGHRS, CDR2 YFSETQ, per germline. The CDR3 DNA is TGCGCCAGCAGCACCACAGGGAGTTCCACCTACGAGCAGTACTTC. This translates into CASSTTGSSTYEQYF.

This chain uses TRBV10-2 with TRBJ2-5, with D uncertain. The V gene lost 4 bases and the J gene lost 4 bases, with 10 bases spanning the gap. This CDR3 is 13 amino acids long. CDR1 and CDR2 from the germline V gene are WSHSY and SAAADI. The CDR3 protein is CASSATARETQYF. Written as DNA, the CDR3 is TGCGCCAGCAGTGCAACAGCCCGAGAGACCCAGTACTTC.

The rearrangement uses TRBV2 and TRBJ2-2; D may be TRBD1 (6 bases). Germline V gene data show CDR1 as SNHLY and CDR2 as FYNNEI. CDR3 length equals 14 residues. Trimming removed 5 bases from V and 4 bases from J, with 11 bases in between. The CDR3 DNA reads TGTGCCAGCAGTAAACAGGGAACCACCGGGGAGCTGTTTTTT. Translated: CASSKQGTTGELFF.

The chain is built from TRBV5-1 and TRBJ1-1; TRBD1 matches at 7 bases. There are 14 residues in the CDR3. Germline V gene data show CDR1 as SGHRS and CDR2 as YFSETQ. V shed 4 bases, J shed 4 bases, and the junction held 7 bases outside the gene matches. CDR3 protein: CASSRTGVSTEAFF. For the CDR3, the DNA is TGCGCCAGCAGCCGTACAGGGGTAAGCACTGAAGCTTTCTTT.

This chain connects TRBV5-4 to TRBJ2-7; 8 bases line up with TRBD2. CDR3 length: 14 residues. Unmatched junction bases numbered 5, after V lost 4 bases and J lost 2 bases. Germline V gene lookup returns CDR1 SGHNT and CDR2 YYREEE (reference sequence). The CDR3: CASSAGLGTYEQYF. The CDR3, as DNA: TGTGCCAGCAGCGCGGGACTAGGGACCTACGAGCAGTACTTC.

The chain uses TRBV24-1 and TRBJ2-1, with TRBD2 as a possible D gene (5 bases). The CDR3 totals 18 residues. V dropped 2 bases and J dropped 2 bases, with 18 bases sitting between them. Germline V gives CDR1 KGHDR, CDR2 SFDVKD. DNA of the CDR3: TGTGCCACCAGTGATTCGTCCTCTACGGGGAAGACCTACAATGAGCAGTTCTTC. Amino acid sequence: CATSDSSSTGKTYNEQFF.

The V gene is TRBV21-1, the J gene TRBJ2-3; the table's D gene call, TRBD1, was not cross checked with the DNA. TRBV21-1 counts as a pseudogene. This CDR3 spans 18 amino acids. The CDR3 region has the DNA TGTGCCAGCAGCACTACGGGACAGGGGGCGCTTGGGACAGATACGCAGTATTTT. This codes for CASSTTGQGALGTDTQYF.

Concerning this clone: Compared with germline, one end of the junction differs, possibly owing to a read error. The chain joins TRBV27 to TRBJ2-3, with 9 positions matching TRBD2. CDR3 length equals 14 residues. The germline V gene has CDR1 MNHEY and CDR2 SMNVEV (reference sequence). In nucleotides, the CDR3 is TGTGCCAGCAAAGCACTAGCGGGTACAGGTACGCAGTATTTT. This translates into CASKALAGTGTQYF.

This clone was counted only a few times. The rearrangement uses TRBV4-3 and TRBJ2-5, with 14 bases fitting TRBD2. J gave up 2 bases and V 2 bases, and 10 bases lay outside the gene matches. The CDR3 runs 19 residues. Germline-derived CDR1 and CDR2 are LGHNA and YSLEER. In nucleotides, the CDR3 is TGCGCCAGCAGCCAACATGGACTAGCGGGGGGCCTCCGACAAGAGACCCAGTACTTC. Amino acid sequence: CASSQHGLAGGLRQETQYF.

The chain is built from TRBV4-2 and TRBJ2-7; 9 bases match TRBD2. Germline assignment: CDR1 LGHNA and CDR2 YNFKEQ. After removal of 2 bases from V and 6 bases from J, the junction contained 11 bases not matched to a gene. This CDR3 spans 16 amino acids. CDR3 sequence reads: CASSQRPASGDGEQYF. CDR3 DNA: TGTGCCAGCAGCCAACGGCCCGCTAGCGGGGATGGCGAGCAGTACTTC.

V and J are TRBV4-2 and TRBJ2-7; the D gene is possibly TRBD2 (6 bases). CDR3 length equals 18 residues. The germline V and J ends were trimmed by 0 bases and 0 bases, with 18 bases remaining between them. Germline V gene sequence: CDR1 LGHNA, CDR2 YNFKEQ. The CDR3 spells CASSQEAVAGTNSYEQYF. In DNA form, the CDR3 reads TGTGCCAGCAGCCAAGAAGCGGTGGCGGGGACCAACTCCTACGAGCAGTACTTC.

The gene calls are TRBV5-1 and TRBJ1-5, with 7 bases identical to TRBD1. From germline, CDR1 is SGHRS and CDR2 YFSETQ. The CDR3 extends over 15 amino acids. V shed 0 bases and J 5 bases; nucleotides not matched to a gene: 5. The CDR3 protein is CASSLAGTDDQPQHF. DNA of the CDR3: TGCGCCAGCAGCTTGGCCGGGACAGATGATCAGCCCCAGCATTTT.

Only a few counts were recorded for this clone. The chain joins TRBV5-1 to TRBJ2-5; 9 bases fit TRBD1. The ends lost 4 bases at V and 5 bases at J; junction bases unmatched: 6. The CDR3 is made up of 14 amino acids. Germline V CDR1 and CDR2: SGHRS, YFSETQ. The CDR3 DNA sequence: TGCGCCAGCAGCGTCACAGGGGGCCGGGAGACCCAGTACTTC. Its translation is CASSVTGGRETQYF. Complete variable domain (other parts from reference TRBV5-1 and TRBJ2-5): KAGVTQTPRYLIKTRGQQVTLSCSPISGHRSVSWYQQTPGQGLQFLFEYFSETQRNKGNFPGRFSGRQFSNSRSEMNVSTLELGDSALYLCASSVTGGRETQYFGPGTRLLVL.

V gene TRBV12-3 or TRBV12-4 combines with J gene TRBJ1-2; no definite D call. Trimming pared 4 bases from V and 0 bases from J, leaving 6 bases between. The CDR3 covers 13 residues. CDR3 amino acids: CASSSVANYGYTF. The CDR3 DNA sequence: TGTGCCAGCAGTTCCGTTGCTAACTATGGCTACACCTTC.

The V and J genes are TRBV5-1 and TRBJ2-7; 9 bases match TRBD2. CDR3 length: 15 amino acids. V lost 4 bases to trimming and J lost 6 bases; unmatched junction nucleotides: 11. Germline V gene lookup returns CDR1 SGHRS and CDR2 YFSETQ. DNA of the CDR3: TGCGCCAGCAGCCCCGACCCGGGACTAGCTGGCGAGCAGTACTTC. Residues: CASSPDPGLAGEQYF.

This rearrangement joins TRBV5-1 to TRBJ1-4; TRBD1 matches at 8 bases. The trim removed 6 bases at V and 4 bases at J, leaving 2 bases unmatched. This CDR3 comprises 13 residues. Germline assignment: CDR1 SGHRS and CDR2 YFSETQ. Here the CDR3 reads CASKTGDNEKLFF. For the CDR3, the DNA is TGCGCCAGCAAGACAGGGGATAATGAAAAACTGTTTTTT.

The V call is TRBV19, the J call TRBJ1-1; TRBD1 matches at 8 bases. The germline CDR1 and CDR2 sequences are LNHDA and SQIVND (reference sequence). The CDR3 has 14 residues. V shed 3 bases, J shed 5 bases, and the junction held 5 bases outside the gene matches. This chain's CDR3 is CASSIGQGWTEAFF. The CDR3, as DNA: TGTGCCAGTAGTATCGGACAGGGCTGGACTGAAGCTTTCTTT.

The CDR3 sequence: CASRRGGNYGYTF. The CDR3 coding sequence is TGTGCCAGCAGGCGGGGGGGGAACTATGGCTACACCTTC. This chain connects TRBV27 to TRBJ1-2; maybe TRBD1 (5 bases). CDR1 is MNHEY and CDR2 is SMNVEV in the germline V gene (reference sequence). CDR3 size: 13 residues. Trimming pared 6 bases from V and 2 bases from J, leaving 10 bases between.

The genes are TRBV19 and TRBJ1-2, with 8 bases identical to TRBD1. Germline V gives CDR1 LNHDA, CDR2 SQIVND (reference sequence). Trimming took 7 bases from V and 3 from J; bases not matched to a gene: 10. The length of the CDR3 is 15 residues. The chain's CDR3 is CASTEAPTGDYGYTF. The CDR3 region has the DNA TGTGCCAGTACTGAGGCTCCGACAGGGGACTATGGCTACACCTTC.

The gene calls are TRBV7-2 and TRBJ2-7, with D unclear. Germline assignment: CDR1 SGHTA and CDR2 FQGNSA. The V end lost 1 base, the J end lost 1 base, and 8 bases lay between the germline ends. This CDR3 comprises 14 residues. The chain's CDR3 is CASSLEWQSYEQYF. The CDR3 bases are TGTGCCAGCAGCTTAGAGTGGCAGTCCTACGAGCAGTACTTC.

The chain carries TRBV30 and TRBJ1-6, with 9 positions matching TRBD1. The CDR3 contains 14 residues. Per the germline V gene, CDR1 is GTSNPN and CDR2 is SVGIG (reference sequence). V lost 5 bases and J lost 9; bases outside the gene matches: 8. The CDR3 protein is CAWEGQGRGSPLHF. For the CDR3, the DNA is TGTGCCTGGGAAGGACAGGGGAGAGGTTCACCCCTCCACTTT.

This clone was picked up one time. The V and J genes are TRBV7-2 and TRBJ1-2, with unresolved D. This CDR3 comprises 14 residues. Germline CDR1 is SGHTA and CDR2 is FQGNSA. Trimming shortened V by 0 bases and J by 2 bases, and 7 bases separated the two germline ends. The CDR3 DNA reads TGTGCCAGCAGCTTAGCGCGGCAGAACTATGGCTACACCTTC. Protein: CASSLARQNYGYTF.

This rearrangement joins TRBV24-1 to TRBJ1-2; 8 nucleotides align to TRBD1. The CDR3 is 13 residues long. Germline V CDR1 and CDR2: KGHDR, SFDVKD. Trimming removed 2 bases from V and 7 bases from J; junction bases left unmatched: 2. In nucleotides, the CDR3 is TGTGCCACCAGTGATTCTGGACAGGGTGGCTACACCTTC. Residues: CATSDSGQGGYTF.

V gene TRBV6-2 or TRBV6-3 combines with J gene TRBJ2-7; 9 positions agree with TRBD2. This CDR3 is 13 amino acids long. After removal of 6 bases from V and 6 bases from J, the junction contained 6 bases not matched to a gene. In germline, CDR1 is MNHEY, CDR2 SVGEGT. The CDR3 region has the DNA TGTGCCAGCAGCATCGGACTAGCGAGCGAGCAGTACTTC. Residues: CASSIGLASEQYF.